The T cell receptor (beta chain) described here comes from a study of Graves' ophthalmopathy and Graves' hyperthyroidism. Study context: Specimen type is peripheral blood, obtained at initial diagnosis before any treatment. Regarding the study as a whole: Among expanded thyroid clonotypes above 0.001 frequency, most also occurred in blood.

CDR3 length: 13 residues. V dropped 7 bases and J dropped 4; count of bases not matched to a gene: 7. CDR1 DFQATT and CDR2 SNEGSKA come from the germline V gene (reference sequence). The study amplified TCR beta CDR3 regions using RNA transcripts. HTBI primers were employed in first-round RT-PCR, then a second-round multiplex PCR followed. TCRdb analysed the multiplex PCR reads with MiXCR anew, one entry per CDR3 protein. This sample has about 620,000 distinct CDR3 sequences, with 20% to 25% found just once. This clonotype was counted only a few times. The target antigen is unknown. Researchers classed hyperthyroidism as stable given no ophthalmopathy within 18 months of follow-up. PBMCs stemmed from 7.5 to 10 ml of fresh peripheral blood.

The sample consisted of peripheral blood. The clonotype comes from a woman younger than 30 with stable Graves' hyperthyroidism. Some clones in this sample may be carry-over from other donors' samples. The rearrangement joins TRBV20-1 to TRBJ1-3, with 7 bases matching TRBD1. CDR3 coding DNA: TGCAGTGGCGCGACAGGGATAGGAAACACCATATATTTT. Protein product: CSGATGIGNTIYF.